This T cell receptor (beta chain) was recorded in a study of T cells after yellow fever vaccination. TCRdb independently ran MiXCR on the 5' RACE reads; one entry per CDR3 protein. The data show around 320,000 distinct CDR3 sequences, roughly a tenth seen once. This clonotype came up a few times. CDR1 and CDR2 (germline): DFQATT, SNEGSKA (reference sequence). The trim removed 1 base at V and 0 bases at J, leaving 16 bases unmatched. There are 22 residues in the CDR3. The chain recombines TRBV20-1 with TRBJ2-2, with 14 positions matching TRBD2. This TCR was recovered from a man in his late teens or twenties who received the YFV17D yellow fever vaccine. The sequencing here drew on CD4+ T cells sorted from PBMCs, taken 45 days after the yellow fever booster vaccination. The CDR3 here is CSARGQPTWGLAGETNTGELFF. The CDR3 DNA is TGCAGTGCTAGAGGACAGCCGACCTGGGGACTAGCGGGGGAAACGAACACCGGGGAGCTGTTTTTT.